The next 22 T cell receptor beta chains were all read from a single sample in a study of blood T cell repertoires in COVID-19. Measured with immunoSEQ multiplex PCR; TCRdb has only the in-frame clones, and not every one. The sample carries about half a million clones, roughly 88% recorded once. The sequenced sample consisted of peripheral blood. These receptors all stem from a human donor in a cohort sampled during active COVID-19.

This rearrangement joins TRBV11-3 to TRBJ2-3; 10 positions agree with TRBD2. Germline V lookup: CDR1 SGHNT, CDR2 YENEEA. V was pared by 5 bases and J by 3 bases, with 11 bases of the junction left unmatched. The CDR3 extends over 17 amino acids. CDR3 region: CASSQSAGGMGTDTQYF. The CDR3 DNA reads TGTGCCAGCAGCCAATCAGCGGGAGGGATGGGAACAGATACGCAGTATTTT.

This chain joins TRBV5-4 and TRBJ2-7, with D unclear. V was cut by 0 bases and J by 0 bases, with 7 bases left in between. CDR3 length equals 14 residues. The germline gives CDR1 SGHNT, CDR2 YYREEE (reference sequence). CDR3 loop: CASSLDGNSYEQYF. The DNA of the CDR3 is TGTGCCAGCAGCTTGGATGGCAACTCCTACGAGCAGTACTTC.

The gene calls are TRBV2 and TRBJ1-1; 9 positions match TRBD1. Germline-derived CDR1 and CDR2 are SNHLY and FYNNEI. The V gene end was trimmed by 6 bases and the J gene end by 12 bases; junction bases not matched to a gene: 11. The CDR3 has 13 amino acids. The CDR3 nucleotides read TGTGCCAGCAGGGACGGGGGGACAGGGAAAACTTTCTTT. This encodes CASRDGGTGKTFF.

The genes are TRBV18 and TRBJ2-1; TRBD1 aligns across 10 bases. CDR3 length equals 14 residues. Germline trimming cut 2 bases from V and 10 bases from J; bases unmatched to any gene: 5. Germline assignment: CDR1 KGHSH and CDR2 LQKENI. Here the CDR3 DNA reads TGTGCCAGCTCACCAACCGGGACAGGGGTCGAGCAGTTCTTC. This gives the protein CASSPTGTGVEQFF. Full variable domain (rest looked up from reference TRBV18 and TRBJ2-1): NAGVMQNPRHLVRRRGQEARLRCSPMKGHSHVYWYRQLPEEGLKFMVYLQKENIIDESGMPKERFSAEFPKEGPSILRIQQVVRGDSAAYFCASSPTGTGVEQFFGPGTRLTVL.

CDR3 protein: CASSPIGTSNADTQYF. The CDR3, as DNA: TGTGCCAGCAGCCCGATAGGGACTAGCAACGCAGATACGCAGTATTTT. This chain uses TRBV7-3 with TRBJ2-3; 9 nucleotides line up with TRBD2. The V gene end was trimmed by 5 bases and the J gene end by 4 bases; junction bases not matched to a gene: 10. The CDR3 length is 16 residues. From germline, CDR1 is SGHTA and CDR2 FQGTGA.

The genes are TRBV9 and TRBJ1-6; TRBD1 might be the D (6 bases). The CDR3 covers 15 residues. Germline CDR1 is SGDLS and CDR2 is YYNGEE. V was clipped by 4 bases and J by 9 bases, with 17 bases between them. CDR3 in DNA: TGTGCCAGCAGCTGGGGGGGGCGCGACGGTTCACCCCTCCACTTT. As protein: CASSWGGRDGSPLHF.

V is TRBV7-3 and J is TRBJ2-2; TRBD2 matches at 10 bases. Germline assignment: CDR1 SGHTA and CDR2 FQGTGA. The ends lost 2 bases at V and 2 bases at J; junction bases unmatched: 5. The CDR3 consists of 17 residues. The CDR3 is CASSLYPSGSNTGELFF. CDR3 DNA: TGTGCCAGCAGCTTATACCCTAGCGGGAGTAACACCGGGGAGCTGTTTTTT.

The gene calls are TRBV3-1 (or the pseudogene TRBV3-2) and TRBJ1-2, with 7 bases fitting TRBD1. Per germline, CDR1 LGHDT and CDR2 YNNKEL (reference sequence). The CDR3 runs 14 residues. The junction had 10 bases not matched to a gene; V was cut back by 6 bases and J by 6 bases. CDR3 amino acids: CASSRAGGRDGYTF. DNA of the CDR3: TGTGCCAGCAGTAGGGCAGGGGGAAGGGATGGCTACACCTTC.

The rearrangement links TRBV18 to TRBJ2-5; 8 positions agree with TRBD2. The trim removed 8 bases at V and 7 bases at J, leaving 9 bases unmatched. The CDR3 extends over 13 amino acids. The germline CDR1 and CDR2 sequences are KGHSH and LQKENI. This CDR3 reads CASRGLEVGTQYF. CDR3 bases: TGTGCCAGCCGGGGACTAGAGGTGGGGACCCAGTACTTC.

This clone showed up many times. This rearrangement joins TRBV18 to TRBJ2-7; 7 bases fit TRBD2. The CDR3 is 16 amino acids. Per germline, CDR1 KGHSH and CDR2 LQKENI. V was clipped by 4 bases and J by 1 base; unmatched bases: 10. The CDR3: CASSQINGGGSYEQYF. For the CDR3, the DNA is TGTGCCAGCTCACAGATCAACGGCGGGGGATCCTACGAGCAGTACTTC.

This sequence joins TRBV7-3 and TRBJ2-7, with D maybe TRBD1 (6 bases). There are 13 residues in the CDR3. V lost 5 bases and J lost 3, with 11 bases in between. The germline V gene encodes CDR1 SGHTA and CDR2 FQGTGA. The CDR3 bases are TGTGCCAGCAGCCCTGCCAGGGGCTACGAGCAGTACTTC. Its translation is CASSPARGYEQYF.

This chain links TRBV6-5 with TRBJ2-5; 12 bases align to TRBD2. This CDR3 is built from 15 residues. Germline assignment: CDR1 MNHEY and CDR2 SVGAGI. J lost 4 bases, V lost 8 bases, and 8 bases had no gene match. The CDR3 region has the DNA TGTGCCAGCCACCGGACTAGCGGGACGTCAGAGACCCAGTACTTC. Translated, it gives CASHRTSGTSETQYF.

J is TRBJ2-2 and V is TRBV28; D call uncertain. The CDR3 covers 11 residues. Looked up from germline, CDR1 is MDHEN and CDR2 is SYDVKM. V lost 2 bases and J lost 8, with 3 bases in between. Written as DNA, the CDR3 is TGTGCCAGCAGTTTACTGGGGGAGCTGTTTTTT. Residues: CASSLLGELFF.

This rearrangement joins TRBV4-3 to TRBJ2-2; TRBD2 matches at 7 bases. After removal of 4 bases from V and 4 bases from J, the junction contained 0 bases not matched to a gene. This CDR3 comprises 13 residues. CDR1 LGHNA and CDR2 YSLEER come from the germline V gene. CDR3 sequence reads: CASSRGGTGELFF. In DNA, the CDR3 is TGCGCCAGCAGCCGGGGGGGCACCGGGGAGCTGTTTTTT.

The chain links TRBV11-2 to TRBJ2-1; 12 nucleotides align to TRBD2. Germline values: CDR1 SGHAT, CDR2 FQNNGV. The CDR3 has 13 amino acids. After removal of 5 bases from V and 11 bases from J, the junction contained 4 bases not matched to a gene. The CDR3 bases are TGTGCCAGCAGCCCCGGACTAGCGGGGAAGCAGTTCTTC. Translating gives CASSPGLAGKQFF.

The rearrangement joins TRBV19 to TRBJ1-1, with D hard to call. Germline values: CDR1 LNHDA, CDR2 SQIVND (reference sequence). Trimming took 8 bases from V and 3 from J, leaving 19 bases between them. The CDR3 totals 15 residues. The CDR3, as DNA: TGTGCCAGTTCGAGGAGGGAGGTTGGATACACTGAAGCTTTCTTT. Translation: CASSRREVGYTEAFF.

The gene calls are TRBV4-3 and TRBJ1-4, with D possibly TRBD1 on 5 matching bases. This CDR3 is built from 14 residues. V shed 1 base and J shed 8 bases, with 11 bases lying between them. The V gene's germline CDR1 is LGHNA and CDR2 YSLEER. CDR3 DNA sequence: TGCGCCAGCAGCCAAGGGGGGGTCGGGGAAAAACTGTTTTTT. This sequence encodes CASSQGGVGEKLFF.

The rearrangement links TRBV29-1 to TRBJ1-5; 9 bases line up with TRBD1. The V segment lost 6 bases and the J segment 0 bases; nucleotides outside the gene matches: 6. CDR3 length: 15 residues. The germline CDR1 and CDR2 sequences are SQVTM and ANQGSEA. Written as DNA, the CDR3 is TGCAGCGTGACGGACAGGGGCGTTAGCAATCAGCCCCAGCATTTT. Its translation: CSVTDRGVSNQPQHF.

The chain links TRBV20-1 to TRBJ1-1; TRBD1 is a possible D gene (5 bases). This CDR3 has 10 residues. Germline V gene lookup returns CDR1 DFQATT and CDR2 SNEGSKA (reference sequence). The CDR3 coding sequence is TGCAGCTGGCCCGGGGGAAGGGCTTTCTTT. It codes for CSWPGGRAFF.

This clone was seen just once. The chain combines TRBV28 with TRBJ1-2; the D gene is possibly TRBD1 (6 bases). Trimming pared 3 bases from V and 4 bases from J, leaving 12 bases between. The CDR3 covers 14 residues. Germline loops: CDR1 MDHEN, CDR2 SYDVKM. Here the CDR3 DNA reads TGTGCCAGCAGTTTCCGATTCAGGGGCTATGGCTACACCTTC. Translation: CASSFRFRGYGYTF.

As for this clone: The sample has other DNA sequences that encode this CDR3 too. The J gene is TRBJ2-3, the V gene TRBV7-3, with TRBD2 identical over 12 bases. The germline V gene has CDR1 SGHTA and CDR2 FQGTGA. The J segment lost 0 bases and the V segment lost 4 bases, leaving 2 bases of the junction unmatched. The length of the CDR3 is 16 residues. CDR3 sequence (DNA): TGTGCCAGCAGCTCCGGACTAGCGGGAAGCACAGATACGCAGTATTTT. It codes for CASSSGLAGSTDTQYF.

The chain links TRBV9 to TRBJ2-7, with 12 bases aligning to TRBD2. V shed 0 bases and J 3 bases; nucleotides not matched to a gene: 13. The germline V gene encodes CDR1 SGDLS and CDR2 YYNGEE. There are 19 residues in the CDR3. This CDR3 reads CASSVGLAGGPTKNYEQYF. As DNA, the CDR3 is TGTGCCAGCAGCGTAGGTCTAGCGGGAGGGCCTACAAAAAACTACGAGCAGTACTTC.